This is a list of T cell receptor beta chains from one sample in a study of T-cell reconstitution after alpha-beta-depleted transplantation in children. A single record per CDR3 protein comes from TCRdb applying MiXCR to the PCR reads. The table includes around 370,000 distinct CDR3 sequences, about 9.4% detected once. Material: PBMCs from the stem cell graft donor, obtained from the stem cell graft. The receptors shown here come from a human donor who donated a stem cell graft to a child with acute lymphoblastic leukemia. Each CDR3 is given with its conserved first and last residue. D genes are given only for firm matches. Size tells how often a clone was seen (once, few, many) or the class of an expanded clone, and some rows leave it out.

clone size	V gene	D gene	J gene	CDR3 protein	CDR3 DNA
few	TRBV20-1	TRBD1	TRBJ1-6	CSAWDRSSYNSPLHF	TGCAGTGCCTGGGACAGGAGCTCCTATAATTCACCCCTCCACTTT
few	TRBV28	TRBD2	TRBJ2-1	CASSPAQGGRWYNEQFF	TGTGCCAGCAGTCCCGCCCAGGGCGGGAGATGGTACAATGAGCAGTTCTTC
few	TRBV6-1	TRBD2	TRBJ2-1	CASQIAGVGEQFF	TGTGCCAGCCAAATAGCGGGAGTAGGCGAGCAGTTCTTC
-	TRBV3-1	TRBD1	TRBJ2-7	CASRQEWGQGPYEQYF	TGTGCCAGCAGACAAGAATGGGGACAGGGACCCTACGAGCAGTACTTC
few	TRBV20-1	TRBD2	TRBJ2-3	CSANPSGRSDTQYF	TGCAGTGCTAACCCGAGCGGGAGGTCAGATACGCAGTATTTT
many	TRBV4-3	TRBD2	TRBJ2-1	CASSQDRSSGTYNEQFF	TGCGCCAGCAGCCAAGATCGGTCTAGCGGGACCTACAATGAGCAGTTCTTC
few	TRBV6-4	TRBD1	TRBJ2-2	CASSRQGRNTGELFF	TGTGCCAGCAGTCGACAGGGAAGGAACACCGGGGAGCTGTTTTTT
many	TRBV20-1	-	TRBJ2-7	CSARRTDDTYEQYF	TGCAGTGCTAGAAGGACAGACGATACCTACGAGCAGTACTTC
few	TRBV29-1	-	TRBJ1-2	CSVEDRIGWGAYGYTF	TGCAGCGTTGAAGATCGGATAGGGTGGGGGGCCTATGGCTACACCTTC
few	TRBV7-8	TRBD2	TRBJ2-7	CASSSPGLAGGKPYEQYF	TGTGCCAGCAGCTCGCCGGGACTAGCGGGAGGAAAACCCTACGAGCAGTACTTC
few	TRBV29-1	TRBD2	TRBJ2-3	CSVGRTGGRTDTQYF	TGCAGCGTTGGGCGAACGGGGGGTAGGACAGATACGCAGTATTTT
-	TRBV6-2/TRBV6-3	-	TRBJ2-3	CASRHIIQGLATQYF	TGTGCCAGCAGACACATCATACAGGGATTAGCCACGCAGTATTTT
-	TRBV7-3	TRBD2	TRBJ2-3	CASSSTSGITDTQYF	TGTGCCAGCAGCTCGACTAGCGGAATCACAGATACGCAGTATTTT
-	TRBV7-8	-	TRBJ2-3	CASGRGTDTQYF	TGTGCCTCCGGGCGGGGTACAGATACGCAGTATTTT
many	TRBV4-1	-	TRBJ2-7	CASSLAQGGPSYEQYF	TGCGCCAGCAGCCTCGCTCAGGGAGGCCCCTCCTACGAGCAGTACTTC
-	TRBV7-9	-	TRBJ1-4	CASSLHQAFNEKLFF	TGTGCCAGCAGCTTACATCAGGCGTTTAATGAAAAACTGTTTTTT
-	TRBV5-5	-	TRBJ2-7	CASSLGAHDRTSSYEQYF	TGTGCCAGCAGCTTGGGAGCCCATGACAGGACGAGCTCCTACGAGCAGTACTTC
few	TRBV24-1	-	TRBJ1-2	CATSPGAFYGYTF	TGTGCCACCAGCCCAGGGGCGTTCTATGGCTACACCTTC
-	TRBV6-1	TRBD1	TRBJ2-5	CASSVSGTGRSGTQYF	TGTGCCAGCAGTGTCAGCGGGACAGGGCGGTCGGGGACCCAGTACTTC
once	TRBV7-9	-	TRBJ1-2	CASSLEKISKFGGYTF	TGTGCCAGCAGCTTAGAAAAAATATCCAAGTTTGGTGGCTACACCTTC
-	TRBV25-1	-	TRBJ1-4	CASSDRVIANEKLFF	TGTGCCAGCAGTGACCGGGTAATAGCTAATGAAAAACTGTTTTTT
few	TRBV15	-	TRBJ1-1	CATSRDNRDNPTGAFF	TGTGCCACCAGCAGAGATAATCGGGACAACCCGACCGGAGCTTTCTTT
many	TRBV5-1	-	TRBJ2-7	CASSSATYEQYF	TGCGCCAGCAGCTCAGCTACCTACGAGCAGTACTTC
-	TRBV10-3	TRBD2	TRBJ2-1	CAISGTSGSYNEQFF	TGTGCCATCAGTGGTACTAGCGGGTCCTACAATGAGCAGTTCTTC
many	TRBV20-1	-	TRBJ2-1	CSAPDRSYNEQFF	TGCAGTGCCCCGGACAGATCCTACAATGAGCAGTTCTTC
-	TRBV7-2	TRBD1	TRBJ1-4	CASSRKGATNEKLFF	TGTGCCAGCAGCAGAAAGGGGGCGACTAATGAAAAACTGTTTTTT
few	TRBV10-3	-	TRBJ2-7	CAISDSAYEQYF	TGTGCCATCAGTGACTCGGCCTACGAGCAGTACTTC
-	TRBV7-8	-	TRBJ2-5	CAPSVIGSGEGETQYF	TGTGCCCCCAGCGTCATCGGTAGCGGCGAGGGGGAGACCCAGTACTTC
few	TRBV5-1	-	TRBJ2-7	CASSLAPGPGGYEQYF	TGCGCCAGCAGCTTGGCTCCCGGGCCTGGGGGCTACGAGCAGTACTTC
many	TRBV15	-	TRBJ1-6	CATSRARVWNSPLHF	TGTGCCACCAGCAGAGCCAGGGTGTGGAATTCACCCCTCCACTTT
-	TRBV7-2	-	TRBJ2-7	CASSLRSGGASYEQYF	TGTGCCAGCAGCTTGAGGAGTGGGGGTGCTAGCTACGAGCAGTACTTC
few	TRBV2	TRBD1	TRBJ1-2	CASSVWTGDKGYGYTF	TGTGCCAGCAGTGTGTGGACAGGGGATAAAGGCTATGGCTACACCTTC
few	TRBV4-1	-	TRBJ2-5	CASSQEIWREPFQETQYF	TGCGCCAGCAGCCAAGAAATTTGGCGGGAACCGTTCCAAGAGACCCAGTACTTC
many	TRBV5-1	TRBD1	TRBJ2-7	CASSRGQEGGYEQYF	TGCGCCAGCAGCAGGGGACAGGAGGGTGGCTACGAGCAGTACTTC
many	TRBV6-4	TRBD2	TRBJ2-1	CASSDGLAGGNEQFF	TGTGCCAGCAGTGACGGACTAGCGGGAGGCAATGAGCAGTTCTTC
many	TRBV11-2	TRBD1	TRBJ2-4	CASSPGQGGLAKNIQYF	TGTGCCAGCAGCCCGGGACAGGGAGGTCTAGCCAAAAACATTCAGTACTTC
few	TRBV2	TRBD1	TRBJ2-1	CASSRDRESYNEQFF	TGTGCCAGCAGTCGGGACAGGGAGTCCTACAATGAGCAGTTCTTC
few	TRBV29-1	TRBD2	TRBJ2-1	CSVGGTSDTEQFF	TGCAGCGTTGGGGGGACTAGCGATACTGAGCAGTTCTTC
-	TRBV28	TRBD1	TRBJ2-3	CASNLRDRGTDTQYF	TGTGCCAGCAACCTCCGGGACAGGGGCACAGATACGCAGTATTTT
-	TRBV5-1	TRBD2	TRBJ2-1	CASSEGLPEHKLYNEQFF	TGCGCCAGCAGCGAGGGACTACCAGAACACAAACTATACAATGAGCAGTTCTTC
many	TRBV10-3	-	TRBJ2-6	CAISGRSSGANVLTF	TGTGCCATCAGTGGACGGAGCTCTGGGGCCAACGTCCTGACTTTC
-	TRBV20-1	-	TRBJ2-3	CSARENFWEGGTDTQYF	TGCAGTGCTAGAGAGAACTTTTGGGAGGGGGGGACAGATACGCAGTATTTT
many	TRBV6-2/TRBV6-3	TRBD2	TRBJ2-7	CASSYRRTSGRNSYEQYF	TGTGCCAGCAGTTACCGTAGGACTAGCGGGAGAAACTCCTACGAGCAGTACTTC
-	TRBV20-1	TRBD2	TRBJ2-5	CSARIAGVSQETQYF	TGCAGTGCTAGGATAGCGGGAGTGAGCCAAGAGACCCAGTACTTC
few	TRBV27	-	TRBJ2-1	CASSARPDYNEQFF	TGTGCCAGCAGTGCTCGGCCGGACTACAATGAGCAGTTCTTC
-	TRBV12-3/TRBV12-4	-	TRBJ2-3	CASSLQVLTDTQYF	TGTGCCAGCAGTTTACAAGTGCTCACAGATACGCAGTATTTT
-	TRBV20-1	TRBD1	TRBJ1-3	CSAAPGGGNTIYF	TGCAGTGCTGCTCCAGGGGGGGGAAACACCATATATTTT
few	TRBV10-3	TRBD1	TRBJ2-1	CAISQGQRNEQFF	TGTGCCATCAGTCAGGGACAGCGAAATGAGCAGTTCTTC
few	TRBV5-1	TRBD2	TRBJ2-7	CASTGLAGGEQYF	TGCGCCAGCACCGGACTAGCGGGAGGCGAGCAGTACTTC
few	TRBV7-9	-	TRBJ2-3	CASSVPPPYTDTQYF	TGTGCCAGCAGCGTTCCCCCGCCCTACACAGATACGCAGTATTTT
-	TRBV3-1	-	TRBJ2-3	CASSQVGQFFRDTQYF	TGTGCCAGCAGCCAAGTGGGCCAGTTTTTTCGAGATACGCAGTATTTT
-	TRBV27	-	TRBJ2-5	CASSSLGETQYF	TGTGCCAGCAGTTCACTGGGGGAGACCCAGTACTTC
few	TRBV21-1	-	TRBJ2-7	CASSHPLTGATGNEQYF	TGTGCCAGCAGCCACCCGTTGACAGGGGCCACGGGGAACGAGCAGTACTTC
-	TRBV18	TRBD2	TRBJ2-1	CASSPPQGSGRANEQFF	TGTGCCAGCTCACCACCCCAGGGCAGCGGGAGAGCAAATGAGCAGTTCTTC
few	TRBV2	-	TRBJ2-7	CASSGWGDTYEQYF	TGTGCCAGCAGTGGTTGGGGCGACACCTACGAGCAGTACTTC
-	TRBV7-2	TRBD2	TRBJ2-1	CASSLPLAGGMGEQFF	TGTGCCAGCAGCTTACCCCTAGCGGGAGGTATGGGTGAGCAGTTCTTC
-	TRBV6-1	-	TRBJ1-2	CASDSGQLYKGDGYTF	TGTGCCAGCGATTCAGGACAGCTTTACAAAGGGGATGGCTACACCTTC
many	TRBV7-3	-	TRBJ2-7	CASSLKPGYEQYF	TGTGCCAGCAGCTTAAAACCGGGCTACGAGCAGTACTTC
few	TRBV19	TRBD1	TRBJ2-1	CASGQGYEQFF	TGTGCCAGTGGACAGGGGTATGAGCAGTTCTTC